These 19 T cell receptor beta chains originate from one sample sequenced in a study of technical replicates of blood from several donors. This table comes from immunoSEQ multiplex PCR, and its TCRdb copy is limited to in-frame clones, with some not included. This table has 73,000 or so clones, about 91% appearing once. The sequencing input was T cells isolated from PBMCs. All receptors come from a human donor in good health.

This chain joins TRBV29-1 and TRBJ2-2, with 7 positions matching TRBD1. CDR3 length: 13 residues. V gave up 4 bases and J gave up 3 bases; unmatched junction bases: 2. Germline CDR1 reads SQVTM; CDR2 reads ANQGSEA. The CDR3: CSVGGQYTGELFF. The CDR3 nucleotides are TGCAGCGTTGGGGGACAGTACACCGGGGAGCTGTTTTTT.

This chain links TRBV15 with TRBJ1-2; 10 bases map to TRBD1. V was pared by 5 bases and J by 2 bases, with 8 bases of the junction left unmatched. The CDR3 is made up of 16 amino acids. Germline V gene sequence: CDR1 LNHNV, CDR2 YYDKDF (reference sequence). CDR3 in DNA: TGTGCCACCAGCGGATCCGGGACAGGGGCCAACTATGGCTACACCTTC. Translation gives CATSGSGTGANYGYTF.

The chain employs TRBV5-7 and TRBJ2-7, with 11 positions matching TRBD2. TRBV5-7 is an open reading frame, and its role is uncertain. Germline trimming cut 3 bases from V and 3 bases from J; bases unmatched to any gene: 8. This CDR3 spans 16 amino acids. CDR3: CASSSETSGNFYEQYF. CDR3 in DNA: TGTGCCAGCAGCTCCGAGACTAGCGGGAATTTCTACGAGCAGTACTTC.

This clone appeared once. The V and J genes are TRBV28 and TRBJ1-5; perhaps TRBD1 as D (5 bases). The V end lost 4 bases, the J end lost 2 bases, and 9 bases lay between the germline ends. Germline CDR1 and CDR2: MDHEN and SYDVKM. This CDR3 spans 14 amino acids. The CDR3 sequence is CASSYRWGNQPQHF. CDR3 sequence (DNA): TGTGCCAGCAGTTACAGGTGGGGCAATCAGCCCCAGCATTTT.

In nucleotides, the CDR3 is TGTGCCAGCTCACCAGGGACAGTACGCACAGATACGCAGTATTTT. This codes for CASSPGTVRTDTQYF. V usage is TRBV18 and J usage is TRBJ2-3; 7 bases fit TRBD1. The junction had 3 bases not matched to a gene; V was cut back by 2 bases and J by 1 base. The CDR3 extends over 15 amino acids. Germline V gene lookup returns CDR1 KGHSH and CDR2 LQKENI.

The chain uses TRBV5-1 and TRBJ1-1; D perhaps matches TRBD1 (5 bases). V was pared by 4 bases and J by 1 base, with 14 bases between. Germline V gene lookup returns CDR1 SGHRS and CDR2 YFSETQ. The length of the CDR3 is 15 residues. CDR3 amino acids: CASSPEGRQNTEAFF. The CDR3 DNA sequence: TGCGCCAGCAGCCCGGAGGGACGGCAGAACACTGAAGCTTTCTTT.

In its sample, this clone was seen once. The J gene is TRBJ1-6, the V gene TRBV19, with unresolved D. Germline V gives CDR1 LNHDA, CDR2 SQIVND (reference sequence). There are 13 residues in the CDR3. V lost 4 bases, J lost 7 bases, and 8 bases lay in between. Here the CDR3 reads CASSKAINSPLHF. The CDR3 coding sequence is TGTGCCAGTAGTAAAGCAATAAATTCACCCCTCCACTTT.

The V and J genes are TRBV6-5 and TRBJ2-1; 9 nucleotides align to TRBD2. The ends lost 2 bases at V and 4 bases at J; junction bases unmatched: 3. The CDR3 consists of 15 residues. Per the germline V gene, CDR1 is MNHEY and CDR2 is SVGAGI. The chain's CDR3 is CASSYASGTYNEQFF. DNA of the CDR3: TGTGCCAGCAGTTACGCTAGCGGGACATACAATGAGCAGTTCTTC.

J is TRBJ1-2 and V is TRBV19; D call uncertain. The CDR3 has 12 residues. With 4 bases removed from V and 6 bases from J, the gap between germline ends came to 9 bases. Germline V gives CDR1 LNHDA, CDR2 SQIVND (reference sequence). The CDR3, as DNA: TGTGCCAGTAGTACCTTACTGAATGGCTACACCTTC. Protein: CASSTLLNGYTF. Full variable domain (missing parts from reference TRBV19 and TRBJ1-2): DGGITQSPKYLFRKEGQNVTLSCEQNLNHDAMYWYRQDPGQGLRLIYYSQIVNDFQKGDIAEGYSVSREKKESFPLTVTSAQKNPTAFYLCASSTLLNGYTFGSGTRLTVV.

This chain joins TRBV6-5 and TRBJ1-2; unclear D gene. Trimming left V 7 bases short and J 7 bases short, with 7 bases between. This CDR3 comprises 10 residues. From germline, CDR1 is MNHEY and CDR2 SVGAGI. The CDR3 coding sequence is TGTGCCAGCATACGGGGTGGCTACACCTTC. Protein sequence: CASIRGGYTF.

The V gene is TRBV2, the J gene TRBJ1-4, with 9 positions matching TRBD1. The trim removed 8 bases at V and 5 bases at J, leaving 6 bases unmatched. The CDR3 totals 14 residues. The germline gives CDR1 SNHLY, CDR2 FYNNEI. For the CDR3, the DNA is TGTGCCAGCGGTGGCGGGACAGGGAATGAAAAACTGTTTTTT. Protein: CASGGGTGNEKLFF. The entire variable domain, with the rest obtained from reference TRBV2 and TRBJ1-4, is as follows: EPEVTQTPSHQVTQMGQEVILRCVPISNHLYFYWYRQILGQKVEFLVSFYNNEISEKSEIFDDQFSVERPDGSNFTLKIRSTKLEDSAMYFCASGGGTGNEKLFFGSGTQLSVL.

The V call is TRBV5-6, the J call TRBJ1-6; 7 positions match TRBD1. This CDR3 spans 13 amino acids. The germline CDR1 and CDR2 sequences are SGHDT and YYEEEE. With V trimmed by 4 bases and J by 8 bases, 3 bases remained unmatched. CDR3 DNA: TGTGCCAGCAGCCGGGACAGAGATTCACCCCTCCACTTT. It yields the protein CASSRDRDSPLHF.

The J gene is TRBJ1-6, the V gene TRBV6-6; tentative D call: TRBD1 (6 bases). The germline V gene has CDR1 MNHNY and CDR2 SVGAGI (reference sequence). CDR3 length: 12 residues. Trimming shortened V by 7 bases and J by 7 bases, and 8 bases separated the two germline ends. The CDR3 coding sequence is TGTGCCAGCACCACAGGGAATTCACCCCTCCACTTT. Translated: CASTTGNSPLHF.

The genes are TRBV5-1 and TRBJ2-7; weak D call: TRBD2 (6 bases). V lost 4 bases and J lost 0, with 17 bases in between. There are 16 residues in the CDR3. Per the germline V gene, CDR1 is SGHRS and CDR2 is YFSETQ. CDR3 in amino acids: CASSRPGTASSYEQYF. The CDR3 region has the DNA TGCGCCAGCAGCCGACCCGGGACTGCAAGCTCCTACGAGCAGTACTTC.

The chain is built from TRBV7-2 and TRBJ2-1; D is perhaps TRBD1 (7 bases). The CDR3 spans 15 residues. The germline gives CDR1 SGHTA, CDR2 FQGNSA. The V and J ends lost 4 bases and 3 bases respectively, with 13 bases between them. CDR3 amino acids: CASSSDRTNYNEQFF. For the CDR3, the DNA is TGTGCCAGCAGCTCGGACAGGACTAACTACAATGAGCAGTTCTTC.

The chain has TRBV28 and TRBJ2-5, with D tentatively TRBD2 (5 bases). Trimming took 0 bases from V and 2 from J, leaving 7 bases between them. CDR3 length equals 14 residues. The germline V gene has CDR1 MDHEN and CDR2 SYDVKM. CDR3 sequence: CASSLWQRQETQYF. Here the CDR3 DNA reads TGTGCCAGCAGTTTATGGCAGCGGCAAGAGACCCAGTACTTC.

The CDR3 nucleotides are TGTGCCAGCAGCAAAGCGCTGAGACAGGGGGGTTACGAGCAGTACTTC. Its protein is CASSKALRQGGYEQYF. This sequence joins TRBV21-1 and TRBJ2-7; whether TRBD1, the table's D call, matches the DNA was not checked. TRBV21-1 is a recognized pseudogene. The CDR3 is 16 residues long.

The chain recombines TRBV11-2 with TRBJ2-5, with D tentatively TRBD2 (5 bases). The CDR3 loop spans 16 amino acids. Germline CDR1 is SGHAT and CDR2 is FQNNGV. The germline V and J ends were trimmed by 7 bases and 4 bases, with 22 bases remaining between them. CDR3 in DNA: TGTGCCAGCATCGCTAAGGGAGCGGATGCTAGAGAGACCCAGTACTTC. It is translated as CASIAKGADARETQYF.

The chain recombines TRBV19 with TRBJ2-1; a weak D match, TRBD2 (6 bases). The CDR3 is 15 residues long. Germline V lookup: CDR1 LNHDA, CDR2 SQIVND (reference sequence). The V and J ends lost 7 bases and 2 bases respectively, with 15 bases between them. The CDR3 nucleotides read TGTGCCAGTACCCCGGGGGATATTACCTACAATGAGCAGTTCTTC. Protein product: CASTPGDITYNEQFF.